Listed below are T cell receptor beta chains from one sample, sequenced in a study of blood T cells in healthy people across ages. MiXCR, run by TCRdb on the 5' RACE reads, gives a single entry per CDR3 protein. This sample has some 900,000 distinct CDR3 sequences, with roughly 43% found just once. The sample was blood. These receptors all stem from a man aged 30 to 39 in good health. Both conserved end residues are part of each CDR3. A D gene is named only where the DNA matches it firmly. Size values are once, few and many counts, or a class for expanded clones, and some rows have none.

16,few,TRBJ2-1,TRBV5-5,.,TGTGCCAGCAGCTTCCAACAGGGTAGCGCCTACAATGAGCAGTTCTTC,CASSFQQGSAYNEQFF
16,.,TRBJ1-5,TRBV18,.,TGTGCCAGCTCACCTACCGGGGCCGTTAGCAATCAGCCCCAGCATTTT,CASSPTGAVSNQPQHF
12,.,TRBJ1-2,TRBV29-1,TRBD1,TGCAGCTTGGGACAGGGCGGCTATGGCTACACCTTC,CSLGQGGYGYTF
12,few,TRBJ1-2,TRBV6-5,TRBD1,TGTGCCAGCAGCCCGGACAGGAGTGGCTACACCTTC,CASSPDRSGYTF
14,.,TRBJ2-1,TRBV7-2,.,TGTGCCAGCAACTTAGTACAGGGTTACAATGAGCAGTTCTTC,CASNLVQGYNEQFF
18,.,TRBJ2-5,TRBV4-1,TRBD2,TGCGCCAGCAGCCAAGATAGGGAGACTAGCGGGGTACCTGGGACCCAGTACTTC,CASSQDRETSGVPGTQYF
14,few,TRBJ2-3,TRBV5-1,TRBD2,TGCGCCAGCAGCTTCGTAGCGGGGGAAGATACGCAGTATTTT,CASSFVAGEDTQYF
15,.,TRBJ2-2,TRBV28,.,TGTGCCATTAGGGGCCCAGGGGGGATTAGCGGGGAGCTGTTTTTT,CAIRGPGGISGELFF
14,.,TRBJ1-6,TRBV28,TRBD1,TGTGCCAGCAGGACAGGGGGTTTCTATTCACCCCTCCACTTT,CASRTGGFYSPLHF
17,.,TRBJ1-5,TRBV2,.,TGTGCCAGCAGTGCCCAGGGGCTTGTTCTTGGCAATCAGCCCCAGCATTTT,CASSAQGLVLGNQPQHF
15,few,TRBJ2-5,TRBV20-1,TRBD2,TGCAGTGCTAGACGCGCGGGGACTAGTAGGGAGACCCAGTACTTC,CSARRAGTSRETQYF
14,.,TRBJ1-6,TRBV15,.,TGTGCCACCAGCAGAGGCGGGGGTTATTCACCCCTCCACTTT,CATSRGGGYSPLHF